The clone carrying this TCR beta chain occurred a few times. Its antigen is currently unknown. The sample belongs to a study of T cells in Graves' hyperthyroidism and ophthalmopathy. Study-wide context: Blood was drawn when the patient was first diagnosed and still untreated. Study-wide results and limits: The blood repertoire included most of the expanded thyroid clonotypes above 0.001. A median approximately 6.5 months before onset, the model predicted ophthalmopathy.

From RNA transcripts, TCR beta CDR3 regions were amplified. First-round RT-PCR of the TCR CDR3 relied on the HTBI primer set. A single record per CDR3 protein comes from TCRdb applying MiXCR to the multiplex PCR reads. This table holds approximately 490,000 distinct CDR3 sequences, 22% found once. The CDR3 is made up of 14 amino acids. CDR1 SGHVS and CDR2 FNYEAQ come from the germline V gene. V gave up 4 bases and J gave up 5 bases, with 15 bases separating them. Every diagnosis used clinical symptoms, serum thyroxine and TRAb, thyroid ultrasound and orbital computed tomography. This chain links TRBV7-6 with TRBJ2-7; D might be TRBD1 (6 bases). This TCR was sampled from a woman aged 70 to 79 with Graves' ophthalmopathy. Sequencing was performed on blood. The chain's CDR3 is CASSSLGQFDEQYF. The DNA of the CDR3 is TGTGCCAGCAGCTCCCTCGGACAGTTCGACGAGCAGTACTTC.